Following are 20 T cell receptor beta chains from one sample sequenced in a study of tumor-infiltrating lymphocytes in primary liver carcinoma. Joint extraction of RNA and DNA used roughly 20-33 mg of bulk tissue that was unsorted. Constant-region priming of 500 to 550 ng total RNA yielded TCR beta cDNA. Libraries of TCR beta came from three nested multiplex PCR rounds with slightly modified ARM-PCR. The first two PCR rounds, approximately 11 cycles each, used TRBV1-TRBV30 forward primers and a C-beta reverse primer. TCRdb redid the calling of the multiplex PCR reads with MiXCR, one entry per CDR3 protein. The sample has about 120,000 distinct CDR3 sequences; around 65% are singletons. Sequences were obtained from tumor-adjacent normal liver tissue. These receptors originate from a woman aged 55-70 years with primary liver carcinoma and hepatitis B virus infection.

This clonotype was seen more than once but under ten times. A single base separates this from a much larger clone, so it may be a read error. The rearrangement links TRBV4-2 to TRBJ2-1; 7 nucleotides align to TRBD2. CDR3 length: 16 residues. CDR1 and CDR2 (germline): LGHNA, YNFKEQ. The CDR3 coding sequence is TGTGCCAGCAGCCAAGCAGGCGGGAGTTCCTACAATGAGCAGCTCTTC. It encodes CASSQAGGSSYNEQLF.

Notes on this clonotype: This CDR3 is missing its conserved last phenylalanine or tryptophan, likely due to a read error. The V call is TRBV29-1, the J call TRBJ2-3; 12 bases match TRBD2. This CDR3 is 15 amino acids long. Germline CDR1 and CDR2: SQVTM and ANQGSEA. The CDR3 DNA sequence: TGCAGCGCCGGACTAGCGGGACTTAGCACAGATATGCAGTATATT. The encoded protein is CSAGLAGLSTDMQYI.

A single count supports this clonotype. This chain connects TRBV29-1 to TRBJ1-2, with D possibly TRBD1 on 5 matching bases. The germline gives CDR1 SQVTM, CDR2 ANQGSEA. This CDR3 has 11 residues. The CDR3 sequence is CSVQDGGGYTF. The CDR3, as DNA: TGCAGTGTCCAAGACGGGGGGGGCTACACCTTC.

A word on this clonotype: One base away lies a much larger clone, so this may be a sequencing read error. This sequence joins TRBV28 and TRBJ1-6, with a possible D match to TRBD1 (6 bases). This CDR3 is built from 15 residues. Germline assignment: CDR1 MDHEN and CDR2 SYDVKM. The CDR3: CASSLWQGHNSPPHF. DNA of the CDR3: TGTGCCAGCAGTTTATGGCAGGGGCATAATTCACCCCCCCACTTT.

This clonotype occurred a few times. CDR3 DNA sequence: TGTGCCAGCAGGGTAGGGGGGAGGGGCACCGGGGAGCTGTTTTTT. This translates into CASRVGGRGTGELFF. The rearrangement links TRBV28 to TRBJ2-2; TRBD2 might be the D (7 bases). Germline assignment: CDR1 MDHEN and CDR2 SYDVKM. The V gene lost 6 bases and the J gene lost 4 bases, with 15 bases spanning the gap. The CDR3 is 15 residues long.

Details on this clonotype: In this CDR3 the conserved last residue, phenylalanine or tryptophan, is missing, so a read error is likely. The chain carries TRBV4-2 and TRBJ2-1; TRBD2 is a possible D gene (6 bases). The CDR3 runs to 15 residues. Germline V lookup: CDR1 LGHNA, CDR2 YNFKEQ. CDR3 nucleotide sequence: TGTGTCAGCAGCCAAGATGTAGGACTACCTAATGAGCAGTTCTTA. Translation gives CVSSQDVGLPNEQFL.

The chain links TRBV6-1 to TRBJ1-2, with a tentative D call TRBD1 (5 bases). CDR1 MNHNS and CDR2 SASEGT come from the germline V gene. This CDR3 contains 13 residues. With 7 bases removed from V and 4 bases from J, the gap between germline ends came to 13 bases. CDR3 sequence (DNA): TGTGCCAGCATCAGGCCAGGGTTCTATGGCTACACCTTC. Residues: CASIRPGFYGYTF.

This clonotype was seen repeatedly, ten times or more. J is TRBJ1-2 and V is TRBV4-1, with TRBD1 matching 7 bases. CDR3 size: 14 residues. Germline trimming cut 4 bases from V and 4 bases from J; bases unmatched to any gene: 6. CDR1 is MGHRA and CDR2 is YSYEKL in the germline V gene. The CDR3 DNA reads as TGCGCCAGCAGCCCTCTTCAGGGGGGCTATGGCTACACCTTC. Its protein is CASSPLQGGYGYTF.

As for this clonotype: Compared with germline, one end of the junction differs, possibly owing to a read error. The rearrangement links TRBV29-1 to TRBJ2-7; TRBD1 aligns across 8 bases. The CDR3 is 12 residues long. The V gene's germline CDR1 is SQVTM and CDR2 ANQGSEA. The CDR3 region is CGVRDRPCEQYF. CDR3 bases: TGCGGCGTTAGGGACAGGCCATGCGAGCAGTACTTC.

Here the CDR3 reads CASSTRQGVAGGDVYEQYF. In DNA form, the CDR3 reads TGTGCCAGCAGTACCCGACAGGGAGTAGCGGGAGGGGATGTCTACGAGCAGTACTTC. This chain uses TRBV28 with TRBJ2-7; 11 bases map to TRBD2. Germline V CDR1 and CDR2: MDHEN, SYDVKM. V was clipped by 5 bases and J by 3 bases; unmatched bases: 18. The CDR3 length is 19 residues.

The rearrangement links TRBV27 to TRBJ1-4; D gene ambiguous. CDR3 size: 14 residues. Germline V gives CDR1 MNHEY, CDR2 SMNVEV (reference sequence). CDR3 amino acids: CVSSKEATNEKLFF. CDR3 sequence (DNA): TGTGTCAGTAGCAAGGAGGCAACTAATGAAAAACTGTTTTTT. The variable domain in full, with the rest retrieved from reference TRBV27 and TRBJ1-4, is EAQVTQNPRYLITVTGKKLTVTCSQNMNHEYMSWYRQDPGLGLRQIYYSMNVEVTDKGDVPEGYKVSRKEKRNFPLILESPSPNQTSLYFCVSSKEATNEKLFFGSGTQLSVL.

At least ten counts were recorded for this clonotype. The rearrangement uses TRBV7-8 and TRBJ2-2; possible D gene TRBD2, 6 bases. The CDR3 covers 16 residues. Germline CDR1 and CDR2: SGHVS and FQNEAQ. With 2 bases removed from V and 3 bases from J, the gap between germline ends came to 13 bases. CDR3 in amino acids: CASSLNWREYTGELFF. In DNA form, the CDR3 reads TGTGCCAGCAGCTTAAATTGGCGGGAATACACCGGGGAGCTGTTTTTT.

Concerning this clonotype itself: One end of the junction varies from germline; a read error may be responsible. The rearrangement joins TRBV12-3 or TRBV12-4 to TRBJ1-5; 7 bases match TRBD1. This CDR3 has 14 residues. DNA of the CDR3: TGTGTCAGCAGGCCTGACAGGGTGAATCAGCCCCAGCATTTT. Translation: CVSRPDRVNQPQHF.

This clonotype showed up many times. The rearrangement links TRBV7-9 to TRBJ2-2, with 12 bases identical to TRBD2. The V segment lost 6 bases and the J segment 4 bases; nucleotides outside the gene matches: 9. The germline V gene encodes CDR1 SEHNR and CDR2 FQNEAQ (reference sequence). The CDR3 has 17 amino acids. CDR3 DNA: TGTGCCAGCAGGCGAGAGACTAGCGGGAGCACCACCGGGGAGCTGTTTTTT. It codes for CASRRETSGSTTGELFF.

This clonotype was recorded a few times. This chain uses TRBV19 with TRBJ2-3; D possibly corresponds to TRBD2 (5 bases). CDR1 is LNHDA, CDR2 SQIVND, per germline (reference sequence). The CDR3 totals 16 residues. V lost 7 bases, J lost 0 bases, and 17 bases lay in between. CDR3: CASNYGGFQSTDTQYF. The CDR3, as DNA: TGTGCCAGTAATTACGGCGGGTTTCAAAGCACAGATACGCAGTATTTT.

Notes on this clonotype: This may be a read error: a much more frequent sequence differs by one nucleotide. The chain couples TRBV5-1 to TRBJ1-2; D ambiguous. V was cut by 4 bases and J by 1 base, with 8 bases left in between. The CDR3 is 13 residues long. Germline loops: CDR1 SGHRS, CDR2 YFSETQ. The CDR3 sequence is CASSTGGNYGYTF. The CDR3 DNA is TGCGCCAGCAGCACGGGCGGTAACTATGGCTACACCTTC.

The gene calls are TRBV6-5 and TRBJ2-5, with D possibly being TRBD1 or TRBD2 (5 bases each). Germline values: CDR1 MNHEY, CDR2 SVGAGI. This CDR3 is built from 14 residues. V was clipped by 2 bases and J by 10 bases, with 17 bases between them. CDR3 sequence reads: CASSYPGAGMSQYF. In DNA, the CDR3 is TGTGCCAGCAGTTACCCCGGGGCCGGAATGAGCCAGTACTTC.

This clonotype was picked up many times. The chain uses TRBV6-1 and TRBJ2-7, with D tentatively TRBD2 (7 bases). Trimming took off 1 base at V and 2 bases at J, with 12 bases between the two ends. The germline V gene encodes CDR1 MNHNS and CDR2 SASEGT. The CDR3 spans 15 residues. CDR3: CASSEVGGAAYEQYF. As DNA, the CDR3 is TGTGCCAGCAGTGAAGTTGGGGGGGCGGCCTACGAGCAGTACTTC.

About this clonotype itself: Its ends do not fully match the called genes, so a read error is possible. The rearrangement joins TRBV5-4 to TRBJ2-3, with TRBD2 matching 8 bases. The germline gives CDR1 SGHNT, CDR2 YYREEE (reference sequence). The CDR3 runs to 18 residues. CDR3 loop: CASNLGGFSGTNTDTQYF. The CDR3 DNA reads as TGTGCCAGCAACTTGGGGGGATTTAGCGGGACTAACACAGATACGCAGTATTTT.

This clonotype was counted ten times or more. The chain recombines TRBV5-1 with TRBJ2-1; the D gene is possibly TRBD1 (6 bases). This CDR3 contains 12 residues. Germline V CDR1 and CDR2: SGHRS, YFSETQ. V shed 1 base and J shed 10 bases, with 9 bases lying between them. CDR3 region: CASSLRGTEQFF. The DNA for the CDR3 is TGCGCCAGCAGCTTGAGAGGGACAGAGCAGTTCTTC.